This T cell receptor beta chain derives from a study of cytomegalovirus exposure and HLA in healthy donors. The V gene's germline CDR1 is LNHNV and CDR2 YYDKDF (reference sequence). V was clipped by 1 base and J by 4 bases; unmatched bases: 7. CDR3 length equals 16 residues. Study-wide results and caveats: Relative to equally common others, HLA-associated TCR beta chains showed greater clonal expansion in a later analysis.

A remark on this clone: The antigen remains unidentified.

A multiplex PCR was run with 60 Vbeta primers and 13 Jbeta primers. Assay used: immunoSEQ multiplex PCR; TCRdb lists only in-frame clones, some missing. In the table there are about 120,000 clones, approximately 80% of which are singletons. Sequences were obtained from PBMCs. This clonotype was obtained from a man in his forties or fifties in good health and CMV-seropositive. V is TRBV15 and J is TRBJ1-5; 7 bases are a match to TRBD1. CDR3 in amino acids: CATSRGQGTVNQPQHF. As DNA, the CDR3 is TGTGCCACCAGCAGAGGCCAAGGGACAGTAAATCAGCCCCAGCATTTT.